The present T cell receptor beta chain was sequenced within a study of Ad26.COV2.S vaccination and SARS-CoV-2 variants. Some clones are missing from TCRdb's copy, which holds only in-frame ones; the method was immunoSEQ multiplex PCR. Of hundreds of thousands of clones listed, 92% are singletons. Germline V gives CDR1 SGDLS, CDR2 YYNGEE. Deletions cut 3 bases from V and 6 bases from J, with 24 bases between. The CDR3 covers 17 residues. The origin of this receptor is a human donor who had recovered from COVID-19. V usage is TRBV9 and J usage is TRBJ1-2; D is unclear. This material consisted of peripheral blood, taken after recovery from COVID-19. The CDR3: CASSATWGRVREDGYTF. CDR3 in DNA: TGTGCCAGCAGCGCCACCTGGGGAAGGGTCCGTGAGGATGGCTACACCTTC.